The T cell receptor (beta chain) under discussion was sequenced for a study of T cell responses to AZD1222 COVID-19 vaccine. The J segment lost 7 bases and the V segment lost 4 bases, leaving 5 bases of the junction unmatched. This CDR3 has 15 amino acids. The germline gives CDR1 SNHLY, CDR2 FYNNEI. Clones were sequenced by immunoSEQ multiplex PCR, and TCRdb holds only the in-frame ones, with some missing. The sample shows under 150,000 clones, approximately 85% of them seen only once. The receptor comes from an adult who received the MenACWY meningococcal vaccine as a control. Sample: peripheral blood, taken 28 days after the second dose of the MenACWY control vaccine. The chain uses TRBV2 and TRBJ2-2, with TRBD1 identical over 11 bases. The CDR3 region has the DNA TGTGCCAGCAGTGGGACAGGGGGCGAGAACGGGGAGCTGTTTTTT. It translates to CASSGTGGENGELFF.